This is a list of T cell receptor beta chains from one sample in a study of CXCR3-negative and CXCR3-positive naive CD8 T cells. TCRdb reprocessed the 5' RACE reads, keeping one entry per CDR3 protein, no DNA. The sample has 75,000 to 90,000 distinct CDR3 sequences; the top ten hold about 0.62%. Sequenced input: naive CXCR3+ CD8+ T cells from blood. The receptors derive from a human donor in good health. Some clones in this sample may be carry-over from other donors' samples. Both conserved end residues are part of each CDR3. The order of the fields is CDR3 protein, V gene, J gene.

CDR3: CAIGRDNQPQHF
V: TRBV7-9
J: TRBJ1-5

CDR3: CASSFQGMNTEAFF
V: TRBV5-1
J: TRBJ1-1

CDR3: CSAKLAGRETQYF
V: TRBV20-1
J: TRBJ2-5

CDR3: CASSQASDTQYF
V: TRBV4-1
J: TRBJ2-3

CDR3: CATSNDGASYEQYF
V: TRBV15
J: TRBJ2-7

CDR3: CASSPPAGGSTDTQYF
V: TRBV7-6
J: TRBJ2-3

CDR3: CASSQGDDTQYF
V: TRBV4-2
J: TRBJ2-3

CDR3: CASTSGPYNEQFF
V: TRBV2
J: TRBJ2-1

CDR3: CSVVGRTEAFF
V: TRBV29-1
J: TRBJ1-1

CDR3: CSAGSSGAYEQYF
V: TRBV20-1
J: TRBJ2-7

CDR3: CASNSLYGIGEQYF
V: TRBV27
J: TRBJ2-7

CDR3: CSVARGVQVEGYTF
V: TRBV29-1
J: TRBJ1-2

CDR3: CAISEPLAGEYLNSYNEQFF
V: TRBV10-3
J: TRBJ2-1

CDR3: CATVGGRRNTEAFF
V: TRBV25-1
J: TRBJ1-1

CDR3: CASTGQQETQYF
V: TRBV7-9
J: TRBJ2-5

CDR3: CASSLNKGGPYQETQYF
V: TRBV7-9
J: TRBJ2-5

CDR3: CSVEGAGGGHSTDTQYF
V: TRBV29-1
J: TRBJ2-3

CDR3: CASSATGGGQETQYF
V: TRBV19
J: TRBJ2-5

CDR3: CASSRQATNEKLFF
V: TRBV7-2
J: TRBJ1-4

CDR3: CASSQSFGTGGTDTQYF
V: TRBV4-1
J: TRBJ2-3

CDR3: CASSYPQVQETQYF
V: TRBV7-9
J: TRBJ2-5

CDR3: CASSLTRAGTGLYNEQFF
V: TRBV28
J: TRBJ2-1

CDR3: CASRAAAYPPETQYF
V: TRBV28
J: TRBJ2-5

CDR3: CATSTGLRGRLTEAFF
V: TRBV15
J: TRBJ1-1

CDR3: CASSSTYTYGYTF
V: TRBV12-3/TRBV12-4
J: TRBJ1-2

CDR3: CASRSTRRQGGGCNQPQHF
V: TRBV12-2
J: TRBJ1-5

CDR3: CASSYSGGGDEQFF
V: TRBV7-3
J: TRBJ2-1

CDR3: CSARGGSGTTTDTQYF
V: TRBV29-1
J: TRBJ2-3

CDR3: CATSPRTSGTGELVF
V: TRBV24-1
J: TRBJ2-2

CDR3: CASSQEGGSGEVLNEQFF
V: TRBV3-1
J: TRBJ2-1

CDR3: CASSLQDQPQHF
V: TRBV7-9
J: TRBJ1-5

CDR3: CASSQPTGRTEAFF
V: TRBV4-1
J: TRBJ1-1

CDR3: CASSSDRGQIYEQYF
V: TRBV11-1
J: TRBJ2-7

CDR3: CASRDPLVWDTQYF
V: TRBV27
J: TRBJ2-3

CDR3: CSVDLAGYDEQFF
V: TRBV29-1
J: TRBJ2-1

CDR3: CATSRDRSEAFF
V: TRBV15
J: TRBJ1-1

CDR3: CAISEGQPSTDTQYF
V: TRBV10-3
J: TRBJ2-3

CDR3: CSAGGNFYEQYF
V: TRBV29-1
J: TRBJ2-7

CDR3: CASSPRGGRGYNEQFF
V: TRBV28
J: TRBJ2-1

CDR3: CASSAGTGGYNEQFF
V: TRBV5-5
J: TRBJ2-1

CDR3: CASSYSPPSGGLNNEQFF
V: TRBV6-5
J: TRBJ2-1

CDR3: CASSLIRDNQETQYF
V: TRBV5-6
J: TRBJ2-5

CDR3: CASSSGLAKTLWNTGELFF
V: TRBV27
J: TRBJ2-2

CDR3: CASSGADRVYEQYF
V: TRBV7-9
J: TRBJ2-7

CDR3: CASSHSQGSYEQYF
V: TRBV3-1
J: TRBJ2-7

CDR3: CSVRESQGSYEQYF
V: TRBV29-1
J: TRBJ2-7

CDR3: CASLRGGETQYF
V: TRBV12-3/TRBV12-4
J: TRBJ2-5

CDR3: CASSRVRADTQYF
V: TRBV6-6
J: TRBJ2-3

CDR3: CASSLRGRVAKNIQYF
V: TRBV27
J: TRBJ2-4

CDR3: CATSAIEERDTKYF
V: TRBV24-1
J: TRBJ2-3

CDR3: CASSFMGNQETQYF
V: TRBV28
J: TRBJ2-5

CDR3: CASSLGGKNEQYF
V: TRBV5-1
J: TRBJ2-7

CDR3: CASSLDRASSYNEQFF
V: TRBV28
J: TRBJ2-1